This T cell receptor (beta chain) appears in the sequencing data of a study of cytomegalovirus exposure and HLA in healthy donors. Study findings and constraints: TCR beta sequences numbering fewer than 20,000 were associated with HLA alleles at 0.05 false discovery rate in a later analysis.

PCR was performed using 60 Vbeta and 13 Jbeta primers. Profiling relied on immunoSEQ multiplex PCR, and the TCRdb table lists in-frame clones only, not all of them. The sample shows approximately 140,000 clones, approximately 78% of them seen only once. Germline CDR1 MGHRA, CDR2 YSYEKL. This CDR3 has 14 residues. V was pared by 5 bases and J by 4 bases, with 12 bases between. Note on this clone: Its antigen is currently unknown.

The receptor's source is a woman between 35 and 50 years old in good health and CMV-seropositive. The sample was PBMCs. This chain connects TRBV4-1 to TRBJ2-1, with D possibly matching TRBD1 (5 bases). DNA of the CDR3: TGCGCCAGCAGCACGCCTACAGGTTACAATGAGCAGTTCTTC. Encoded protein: CASSTPTGYNEQFF.